This entry lists 32 T cell receptor beta chains sequenced from one sample in a study of blood T cell repertoires in COVID-19. Sequencing was performed with immunoSEQ multiplex PCR; in TCRdb, only in-frame clones are kept and a portion is missing. Among about 160,000 clones listed, approximately 79% were seen once. Sequenced sample: peripheral blood. The receptors were gathered from a woman of 80 years or more with acute or convalescent COVID-19.

The chain recombines TRBV9 with TRBJ2-1; perhaps TRBD1 as D (5 bases). In germline, CDR1 is SGDLS, CDR2 YYNGEE. There are 16 residues in the CDR3. Deletions cut 0 bases from V and 4 bases from J, with 14 bases between. Here the CDR3 DNA reads TGTGCCAGCAGCGTAGCTCCGGGCAGGGCATACAATGAGCAGTTCTTC. Amino acids: CASSVAPGRAYNEQFF.

V is TRBV6-6 and J is TRBJ1-3, with D perhaps matching TRBD1 (5 bases). Germline loops: CDR1 MNHNY, CDR2 SVGAGI (reference sequence). Trimming shortened V by 6 bases and J by 0 bases, and 9 bases separated the two germline ends. The CDR3 length is 14 residues. For the CDR3, the DNA is TGTGCCAGCAGAACAGGTTACTCTGGAAACACCATATATTTT. Amino acids: CASRTGYSGNTIYF.

The chain couples TRBV21-1 to TRBJ2-7; the table's D call TRBD2 went unverified against the DNA. TRBV21-1 is a pseudogene. The CDR3 is made up of 15 amino acids. The CDR3 loop is CASSRRTSGTYEQYF. CDR3 in DNA: TGTGCCAGCAGCAGGCGGACTAGCGGGACTTACGAGCAGTACTTC.

The chain uses TRBV2 and TRBJ2-7, with 11 bases lining up with TRBD2. Germline V lookup: CDR1 SNHLY, CDR2 FYNNEI. V lost 6 bases to trimming and J lost 2 bases; unmatched junction nucleotides: 12. This CDR3 is 17 amino acids long. The CDR3 loop reads CASRSVSGRASTYEQYF. The CDR3 DNA reads TGTGCCAGCAGGTCTGTTAGCGGGAGGGCCTCAACCTACGAGCAGTACTTC. Together with reference TRBV2 and TRBJ2-7, the CDR3 gives the full variable domain: EPEVTQTPSHQVTQMGQEVILRCVPISNHLYFYWYRQILGQKVEFLVSFYNNEISEKSEIFDDQFSVERPDGSNFTLKIRSTKLEDSAMYFCASRSVSGRASTYEQYFGPGTRLTVT.

This sequence joins TRBV6-5 and TRBJ2-7; 8 bases are shared with TRBD2. This CDR3 is built from 13 residues. V gave up 6 bases and J gave up 6 bases; unmatched junction bases: 7. Germline-derived CDR1 and CDR2 are MNHEY and SVGAGI. CDR3 sequence reads: CASSGSGVTEQYF. For the CDR3, the DNA is TGTGCCAGCAGCGGTAGCGGGGTAACCGAGCAGTACTTC.

The rearrangement uses TRBV2 and TRBJ1-2; 8 bases are a match to TRBD1. The V and J ends lost 6 bases and 6 bases, in that order; junction bases with no gene match: 12. Germline-derived CDR1 and CDR2 are SNHLY and FYNNEI. The length of the CDR3 is 15 residues. CDR3 bases: TGTGCCAGCAGACCCGACAGGGGTCGGGCGAATGGCTACACCTTC. Translation gives CASRPDRGRANGYTF.

J is TRBJ1-6 and V is TRBV21-1; no check of the table's D call, TRBD1, against the DNA was made. TRBV21-1 is an annotated pseudogene. CDR3 length: 13 residues. CDR3 amino acids: CASRQGWGSPLHF. The DNA for the CDR3 is TGTGCCAGCCGACAGGGTTGGGGTTCACCCCTCCACTTT.

The V gene is TRBV7-9, the J gene TRBJ1-2; D unclear. Trimming cost V 1 base and J 1 base, with 4 bases left between them. This CDR3 comprises 13 residues. The V gene's germline CDR1 is SEHNR and CDR2 FQNEAQ (reference sequence). The CDR3 sequence: CASSLDINYGYTF. In DNA form, the CDR3 reads TGTGCCAGCAGCTTAGACATTAACTATGGCTACACCTTC.

This clone was counted between two and nine times. The gene calls are TRBV10-3 and TRBJ1-5, with D unresolved. Trimming removed 2 bases at V and 0 bases at J, with 8 bases between. The CDR3 length is 15 residues. Germline CDR1 reads ENHRY; CDR2 reads SYGVKD. The CDR3 DNA is TGTGCCATCAGTGAGACTGTTTATAGCAATCAGCCCCAGCATTTT. As protein: CAISETVYSNQPQHF.

This clone has a handful of counts. The V call is TRBV4-2, the J call TRBJ1-1; D is perhaps TRBD1 (5 bases). Germline V lookup: CDR1 LGHNA, CDR2 YNFKEQ. V lost 0 bases and J lost 4, with 12 bases in between. The CDR3 is made up of 15 amino acids. The chain's CDR3 is CASSQEVGGGTEAFF. The CDR3 nucleotides are TGTGCCAGCAGCCAAGAGGTGGGGGGGGGCACTGAAGCTTTCTTT.

This rearrangement joins TRBV29-1 to TRBJ1-2, with TRBD1 as a possible D gene (6 bases). Between the trimmed V and J ends, which lost 7 bases and 7 bases, there was a span of 19 bases. This CDR3 comprises 13 residues. Germline-derived CDR1 and CDR2 are SQVTM and ANQGSEA. The CDR3 sequence is CSARSPGASGYTF. Here the CDR3 DNA reads TGCAGCGCCCGGTCCCCAGGGGCGAGTGGCTACACCTTC. The full variable domain, in which reference TRBV29-1 and TRBJ1-2 provide the parts outside the CDR3, is SAVISQKPSRDICQRGTSLTIQCQVDSQVTMMFWYRQQPGQSLTLIATANQGSEATYESGFVIDKFPISRPNLTFSTLTVSNMSPEDSSIYLCSARSPGASGYTFGSGTRLTVV.

V usage is TRBV19 and J usage is TRBJ1-2; maybe TRBD1 (5 bases). In germline, CDR1 is LNHDA, CDR2 SQIVND (reference sequence). CDR3 size: 14 residues. V was trimmed by 5 bases and J by 6 bases, leaving 16 bases between them. CDR3 amino acids: CASSLRDSANGYTF. CDR3 bases: TGTGCCAGTAGTCTACGGGACTCCGCCAATGGCTACACCTTC.

This clone was counted a single time. V usage is TRBV19 and J usage is TRBJ2-7; 8 positions agree with TRBD1. Germline V gene sequence: CDR1 LNHDA, CDR2 SQIVND (reference sequence). This CDR3 is built from 15 residues. V gave up 5 bases and J gave up 0 bases; unmatched junction bases: 6. The CDR3 DNA reads TGTGCCAGTAGTGTAGCCAGGGGGCCCTCCTACGAGCAGTACTTC. This encodes CASSVARGPSYEQYF.

V usage is TRBV10-3 and J usage is TRBJ1-2, with TRBD1 as a possible D gene (5 bases). This CDR3 contains 15 residues. Trimming pared 2 bases from V and 4 bases from J, leaving 14 bases between. Germline CDR1 reads ENHRY; CDR2 reads SYGVKD. CDR3 residues: CAISEGSGGTYGYTF. CDR3 nucleotides: TGTGCCATCAGTGAGGGTTCTGGGGGGACCTATGGCTACACCTTC.

The J gene is TRBJ1-5, the V gene TRBV6-6; tentatively, D is TRBD1 (6 bases). CDR1 MNHNY and CDR2 SVGAGI come from the germline V gene (reference sequence). The CDR3 loop spans 13 amino acids. With 6 bases removed from V and 6 bases from J, the gap between germline ends came to 12 bases. The CDR3 nucleotides are TGTGCCAGCAGAGCAGGGGAGAGTCAGCCCCAGCATTTT. Amino acids: CASRAGESQPQHF.

The chain couples TRBV7-2 to TRBJ2-6, with a tentative D call TRBD1 (5 bases). This CDR3 is built from 15 residues. The germline CDR1 and CDR2 sequences are SGHTA and FQGNSA. V was trimmed by 4 bases and J by 2 bases, leaving 9 bases between them. This CDR3 is CASSWQGAGANVLTF. DNA for the CDR3: TGTGCCAGCAGCTGGCAGGGTGCTGGGGCCAACGTCCTGACTTTC.

This clone showed up just a few times. The rearrangement uses TRBV28 and TRBJ2-7, with 7 bases lining up with TRBD1. Looked up from germline, CDR1 is MDHEN and CDR2 is SYDVKM. With V trimmed by 6 bases and J by 1 base, 3 bases remained unmatched. This CDR3 has 13 residues. CDR3 residues: CASRVDRSYEQYF. The CDR3 DNA reads as TGTGCCAGCAGGGTGGACAGGTCCTACGAGCAGTACTTC.

This clone was observed a few times. J is TRBJ2-7 and V is TRBV5-1; 13 bases fit TRBD2. The junction had 10 bases not matched to a gene; V was cut back by 0 bases and J by 4 bases. Germline V gene data show CDR1 as SGHRS and CDR2 as YFSETQ. This CDR3 region has 18 residues. The CDR3 DNA reads as TGCGCCAGCAGCTTGGCTACTAGCGGGAGGGGACCAAGATACGAGCAGTACTTC. This sequence encodes CASSLATSGRGPRYEQYF.

This clone was seen only a few times. In nucleotides, the CDR3 is TGTGCCAGCAGCACAGACATGAACACTGAAGCTTTCTTT. Translated: CASSTDMNTEAFF. This chain joins TRBV7-9 and TRBJ1-1; D not certain. CDR1 and CDR2 from the germline V gene are SEHNR and FQNEAQ (reference sequence). Trimming removed 5 bases from V and 0 bases from J, with 7 bases in between. The length of the CDR3 is 13 residues. The variable domain in full, completed from reference TRBV7-9 and TRBJ1-1, reads DTGVSQNPRHKITKRGQNVTFRCDPISEHNRLYWYRQTLGQGPEFLTYFQNEAQLEKSRLLSDRFSAERPKGSFSTLEIQRTEQGDSAMYLCASSTDMNTEAFFGQGTRLTVV.

CDR3: CASSGRDGFNPYNSPLHF. The CDR3 DNA follows: TGTGCCAGCAGTGGGCGGGACGGATTTAACCCATATAATTCACCCCTCCACTTT. V gene TRBV6-1 combines with J gene TRBJ1-6; tentative D call: TRBD1 (5 bases). The CDR3 runs to 18 residues. Germline V gene data show CDR1 as MNHNS and CDR2 as SASEGT. Trimming stripped 4 bases from V and 4 bases from J, with 20 bases between.

The rearrangement uses TRBV5-1 and TRBJ2-5; maybe TRBD1 (5 bases). This CDR3 has 15 residues. Between the trimmed V and J ends, which lost 0 bases and 4 bases, there was a span of 13 bases. Germline-derived CDR1 and CDR2 are SGHRS and YFSETQ. CDR3 sequence reads: CASSLAPREGETQYF. CDR3 coding DNA: TGCGCCAGCAGCTTGGCACCCAGGGAAGGAGAGACCCAGTACTTC.

This chain joins TRBV28 and TRBJ2-7; D gene unclear. The CDR3 loop spans 14 amino acids. Germline V gives CDR1 MDHEN, CDR2 SYDVKM. Trimming removed 7 bases at V and 7 bases at J, with 20 bases between. The CDR3 nucleotides are TGTGCCAGCACCTCATCCCCGACTGGATGGGAGCAGTACTTC. Amino acids: CASTSSPTGWEQYF.

The rearrangement links TRBV5-1 to TRBJ2-1; TRBD2 agrees at 10 bases. CDR3 size: 15 residues. CDR1 and CDR2 (germline): SGHRS, YFSETQ. V dropped 0 bases and J dropped 3; count of bases not matched to a gene: 0. The CDR3 reads CASSLASGSYNEQFF. The CDR3 coding sequence is TGCGCCAGCAGCTTGGCTAGCGGGAGCTACAATGAGCAGTTCTTC.

J is TRBJ2-5 and V is TRBV3-1 (or the pseudogene TRBV3-2), with D possibly TRBD2 on 5 matching bases. The CDR3 is made up of 13 amino acids. Germline assignment: CDR1 LGHDT and CDR2 YNNKEL (reference sequence). V was trimmed by 4 bases and J by 0 bases, leaving 6 bases between them. CDR3 in amino acids: CASSRTDQETQYF. The CDR3 DNA sequence: TGTGCCAGCAGCCGGACTGACCAAGAGACCCAGTACTTC.

The chain joins TRBV5-1 to TRBJ1-6; 8 bases align to TRBD1. Germline CDR1 and CDR2: SGHRS and YFSETQ. Losses at the gene ends were 3 bases for V and 8 bases for J; bases not matched to a gene: 4. This CDR3 has 14 amino acids. The CDR3 here is CASSSQGDHSPLHF. The CDR3 coding sequence is TGCGCCAGCAGCTCACAGGGGGATCATTCACCCCTCCACTTT.

The genes are TRBV21-1 and TRBJ1-4; TRBD1 is taken as the D call from the table, unchecked against the DNA. TRBV21-1 is recorded as a pseudogene. The CDR3 runs to 18 residues. Here the CDR3 DNA reads TGTGCCAGCAGCAAAGCGGGCAGGGGGCAGGGAACTAATGAAAAACTGTTTTTT. Translated: CASSKAGRGQGTNEKLFF.

The chain is built from TRBV5-4 and TRBJ1-6; TRBD1 matches at 7 bases. Losses at the gene ends were 0 bases for V and 7 bases for J; bases not matched to a gene: 7. There are 16 residues in the CDR3. From germline, CDR1 is SGHNT and CDR2 YYREEE (reference sequence). In nucleotides, the CDR3 is TGTGCCAGCAGCTTGGGTTCTGGACAGGCCAATTCACCCCTCCACTTT. Its protein is CASSLGSGQANSPLHF.

V is TRBV5-1 and J is TRBJ1-1, with a weak D call TRBD1 (6 bases). The germline V gene encodes CDR1 SGHRS and CDR2 YFSETQ. This CDR3 comprises 16 residues. V lost 3 bases, J lost 2 bases, and 17 bases lay in between. This CDR3 is CASSWGGGSGNTEAFF. In nucleotides, the CDR3 is TGCGCCAGCAGCTGGGGCGGGGGCTCAGGAAACACTGAAGCTTTCTTT.

The chain has TRBV18 and TRBJ2-7, with TRBD1 as a possible D gene (6 bases). Looked up from germline, CDR1 is KGHSH and CDR2 is LQKENI. Trimming took 1 base from V and 0 from J, leaving 7 bases between them. The CDR3 runs 14 residues. The CDR3 loop reads CASSPRTASYEQYF. CDR3 sequence (DNA): TGTGCCAGCTCACCACGGACAGCCTCCTACGAGCAGTACTTC.

The V and J genes are TRBV20-1 and TRBJ1-2; D is unresolved. The CDR3 is 11 residues long. The V end lost 5 bases, the J end lost 5 bases, and 9 bases lay between the germline ends. CDR1 DFQATT and CDR2 SNEGSKA come from the germline V gene (reference sequence). The CDR3 loop is CSAFGVYGYTF. The CDR3 coding sequence is TGCAGTGCTTTCGGTGTTTATGGCTACACCTTC.

This sequence joins TRBV29-1 and TRBJ2-5; 7 nucleotides match TRBD2. Per germline, CDR1 SQVTM and CDR2 ANQGSEA. V was clipped by 6 bases and J by 1 base; unmatched bases: 2. The CDR3 consists of 12 residues. DNA for the CDR3: TGCAGCGTCGGGACTACCCAAGAGACCCAGTACTTC. Encoded protein: CSVGTTQETQYF.

The rearrangement uses TRBV7-2 and TRBJ1-2, with 9 bases identical to TRBD1. Germline V CDR1 and CDR2: SGHTA, FQGNSA. V lost 6 bases to trimming and J lost 2 bases; unmatched junction nucleotides: 7. CDR3 length: 15 residues. The CDR3: CASSFSTGGNYGYTF. The CDR3 region has the DNA TGTGCCAGCAGTTTTTCGACAGGGGGGAACTATGGCTACACCTTC.